A single sample is the source of the 7 T cell receptor beta chains below, sequenced in a study of cytomegalovirus exposure and HLA in healthy donors. The primer mix had 60 Vbeta and 13 Jbeta primers. Method: immunoSEQ multiplex PCR; TCRdb's copy keeps in-frame clones and lacks some. This sample yields 110,000 to 150,000 clones, of which 70% to 80% are seen a single time; roughly 1.9% belongs to the top ten. Material for sequencing was PBMCs. These receptors were obtained from a woman aged 60-75 years in good health and CMV-seropositive.

J is TRBJ1-4 and V is TRBV30; D remains ambiguous. The germline V gene encodes CDR1 GTSNPN and CDR2 SVGIG (reference sequence). This CDR3 is built from 13 residues. Trimming took off 3 bases at V and 4 bases at J, with 9 bases between the two ends. CDR3 bases: TGTGCCTGGAGGCTGGGCTTTAATGAAAAACTGTTTTTT. It specifies CAWRLGFNEKLFF.

This rearrangement joins TRBV4-1 to TRBJ1-1; 8 nucleotides line up with TRBD1. V was clipped by 1 base and J by 1 base; unmatched bases: 2. From germline, CDR1 is MGHRA and CDR2 YSYEKL. CDR3 length equals 15 residues. The CDR3 region has the DNA TGCGCCAGCAGCCAAGGCGACAGGGGGAACACTGAAGCTTTCTTT. The encoded protein is CASSQGDRGNTEAFF.

This clone was picked up a small number of times. This chain connects TRBV14 to TRBJ2-5; D remains ambiguous. Per the germline V gene, CDR1 is SGHDN and CDR2 is FVKESK. The length of the CDR3 is 12 residues. Trimming removed 1 base from V and 5 bases from J, with 5 bases in between. This CDR3 is CASSQVLETQYF. DNA of the CDR3: TGTGCCAGCAGCCAAGTACTGGAGACCCAGTACTTC.

The gene calls are TRBV2 and TRBJ1-6; D is undetermined. The V gene's germline CDR1 is SNHLY and CDR2 FYNNEI. V lost 1 base to trimming and J lost 8 bases, with 15 bases between them. The CDR3 consists of 16 residues. The CDR3 spells CASSEGGVRLDSPLHF. The CDR3 coding sequence is TGTGCCAGCAGTGAAGGCGGGGTGAGATTGGATTCACCCCTCCACTTT.

The rearrangement links TRBV6-1 to TRBJ1-2; D is uncertain. CDR3 size: 13 residues. In germline, CDR1 is MNHNS, CDR2 SASEGT. V gave up 5 bases and J gave up 4 bases, with 11 bases separating them. CDR3 in amino acids: CASSPQHIYGYTF. CDR3 bases: TGTGCCAGCAGTCCACAGCATATCTATGGCTACACCTTC.

The J gene is TRBJ1-2, the V gene TRBV30, with 12 positions matching TRBD1. Germline V gene data show CDR1 as GTSNPN and CDR2 as SVGIG (reference sequence). This CDR3 region has 16 residues. Trimming removed 1 base from V and 8 bases from J; junction bases left unmatched: 11. This chain's CDR3 is CAWSGDRGHLFGGYTF. The DNA for the CDR3 is TGTGCCTGGAGTGGGGACAGGGGGCATCTATTCGGCGGCTACACCTTC. The complete variable domain, with remaining parts taken from reference TRBV30 and TRBJ1-2, reads SQTIHQWPATLVQPVGSPLSLECTVEGTSNPNLYWYRQAAGRGLQLLFYSVGIGQISSEVPQNLSASRPQDRQFILSSKKLLLSDSGFYLCAWSGDRGHLFGGYTFGSGTRLTVV.

This clone was seen a few times. CDR3 sequence: CASSPEMVGSSVAFF. CDR3 coding DNA: TGTGCCAGTAGTCCGGAAATGGTCGGGAGCTCGGTAGCTTTCTTT. The rearrangement links TRBV19 to TRBJ1-1, with D unresolved. This CDR3 region has 15 residues. Deletions cut 5 bases from V and 10 bases from J, with 23 bases between. CDR1 and CDR2 (germline): LNHDA, SQIVND (reference sequence).